The sequence of this TCR beta chain was determined in a study of cytotoxic CD8 clonotypes in ibrutinib-treated CLL. Repertoires were generated with immunoSEQ multiplex PCR, while TCRdb's copy carries only in-frame clones and drops some. The repertoire has tens of thousands of clones, approximately 65% of them found once; the top ten carry 20% to 25%. This CDR3 contains 18 residues. The V segment lost 5 bases and the J segment 8 bases; nucleotides outside the gene matches: 13. The germline CDR1 and CDR2 sequences are SEHNR and FQNEAQ (reference sequence). Material: PBMCs, obtained after 24 months of ibrutinib treatment. The chain couples TRBV7-9 to TRBJ2-3, with TRBD2 matching 16 bases. This receptor was identified in a human donor with chronic lymphocytic leukemia. The CDR3 is CASSPTPGTSGGAGTQYF. Written as DNA, the CDR3 is TGTGCCAGCAGCCCCACCCCCGGGACTAGCGGGGGGGCAGGTACGCAGTATTTT.